This T cell receptor beta chain was profiled in a study of a mutant IDH1 vaccine in newly diagnosed glioma. For the study at large: V12 took place at week 35, and V13 at week 47.

Time point in this sample: week 35, safety follow-up. The content of each vaccine dose was 300 ug of mutant IDH1 20-mer peptide, and topical imiquimod accompanied it. A word on this clone: Its antigen is not known.

This CDR3 is 16 amino acids long. Looked up from germline, CDR1 is LGHNA and CDR2 is YSLEER. With 0 bases removed from V and 2 bases from J, the gap between germline ends came to 12 bases. Data came from immunoSEQ multiplex PCR; TCRdb stores just in-frame clones and leaves some out. The sample carries roughly 60,000 clones, 81% recorded once. This sequence was found in a middle-aged man with glioma. The specimen was PBMCs, collected from a glioma patient whose treatment included an IDH1 peptide vaccine. The rearrangement links TRBV4-3 to TRBJ2-3; either TRBD1 or TRBD2 may fit D (5 bases each). CDR3 sequence reads: CASSQDLAGHTDTQYF. The CDR3 DNA is TGCGCCAGCAGCCAAGACCTAGCAGGGCACACAGATACGCAGTATTTT.